This T cell receptor beta chain is from a study of CD8 T cells in Susac syndrome. Study-wide results and limits: As the study acknowledged, the number of individuals who were part of its TCR sequencing and HLA analysis was relatively small.

The germline V gene has CDR1 DFQATT and CDR2 SNEGSKA (reference sequence). The CDR3 is made up of 14 amino acids. Trimming pared 8 bases from V and 3 bases from J, leaving 17 bases between. Points on this clonotype: Its antigen is undetermined.

Random hexamers primed reverse transcription of about 0.5 to 1 ug RNA. MiXCR, run by TCRdb on the immunoSEQ multiplex PCR reads, gives a single entry per CDR3 protein. The repertoire holds roughly 130,000 distinct CDR3 sequences, with roughly 95% as singletons. V and J are TRBV20-1 and TRBJ1-5; D is possibly TRBD1 (5 bases). The receptor's source is a human donor with Susac syndrome. The material sequenced was CD4+ T cells from PBMCs. This CDR3 is CSPRGRGPNQPQHF. CDR3 DNA sequence: TGCAGTCCCCGGGGCCGGGGCCCCAATCAGCCCCAGCATTTT.